This T cell receptor (beta chain) was obtained from a study of T cells in Graves' hyperthyroidism and ophthalmopathy. As for the study in general: Prior to any treatment, at the point of initial diagnosis, peripheral blood was collected. Study-level points and caveats: Peripheral blood also featured most of the thyroid clonotypes expanded above 0.001.

In the case of this clonotype: No antigen is known for it.

V lost 0 bases and J 5 bases, leaving 14 bases between the germline ends. Germline assignment: CDR1 DFQATT and CDR2 SNEGSKA (reference sequence). The CDR3 contains 15 residues. Stable hyperthyroidism: no ophthalmopathy progression over 18 months of follow-up. Thyroid ultrasound and orbital computed tomography, with clinical symptoms and serum thyroxine and TRAb, informed diagnoses. RNA transcripts provided the source from which TCR beta CDR3 regions were amplified. HTBI primers were used for first-round RT-PCR of the TCR CDR3. TCRdb itself ran the multiplex PCR reads through MiXCR, one entry per CDR3 protein. The sample has around 400,000 distinct CDR3 sequences, about 25% seen once.

The sequence came from a man aged 50 or older with Graves' hyperthyroidism. The chain uses TRBV20-1 and TRBJ1-5; unclear D gene. Sequenced material: blood. This CDR3 reads CSAREGWLSDQPQHF. CDR3 sequence (DNA): TGCAGTGCTAGAGAAGGGTGGTTATCGGATCAGCCCCAGCATTTT.